This is a list of T cell receptor beta chains from one sample in a study of blood T cell repertoires in COVID-19. TCRdb keeps only in-frame clones here, not all; method: immunoSEQ multiplex PCR. This sample has 220,000 or so clones, with roughly 89% found just once. The sample comprised PBMCs or T cells enriched from blood (not recorded which). These receptors were obtained from a woman in her thirties or forties who had recovered from COVID-19. CDR3s include the opening cysteine and the closing phenylalanine or tryptophan. D genes are given only for firm matches. Not every row has a clone size; where given, it reads once, few, many or a size class.

cdr3_length j_call clone_size v_call d_call cdr3_aa cdr3_nt
12 TRBJ1-2 . TRBV6-1 . CASSEARLGYTF TGTGCCAGCAGTGAAGCGCGGCTTGGCTACACCTTC
13 TRBJ1-2 . TRBV10-3 TRBD1 CAISPPGTAGYTF TGTGCCATCAGTCCACCCGGGACAGCAGGCTACACCTTC
16 TRBJ1-5 . TRBV2 . CASSVVFSAGNQPQHF TGTGCCAGCAGTGTTGTATTCTCTGCGGGCAATCAGCCCCAGCATTTT
16 TRBJ1-2 . TRBV19 TRBD1 CASSIGDRRSNYGYTF TGTGCCAGTAGTATAGGGGACAGGAGATCTAACTATGGCTACACCTTC
17 TRBJ2-7 once TRBV10-2 TRBD2 CASSALAAQSLSYEQYF TGCGCCAGCAGTGCCCTAGCGGCTCAATCTCTCTCCTACGAGCAGTACTTC
14 TRBJ1-5 . TRBV28 . CASFWGGGNQPQHF TGTGCCAGCTTCTGGGGGGGCGGCAATCAGCCCCAGCATTTT
15 TRBJ1-3 . TRBV5-1 TRBD1 CASSLTGDGQNTIYF TGCGCCAGCAGTCTAACAGGGGATGGGCAAAACACCATATATTTT
16 TRBJ2-2 . TRBV28 TRBD1 CASSPTGQGDTGELFF TGTGCCAGCAGCCCAACGGGACAGGGGGACACCGGGGAGCTGTTTTTT
14 TRBJ2-1 . TRBV28 TRBD1 CASSYGTDYNEQFF TGTGCCAGCAGTTACGGGACAGATTACAATGAGCAGTTCTTC
14 TRBJ1-2 . TRBV7-9 . CASSLTGPDYGYTF TGTGCCAGCAGCTTAACAGGGCCCGACTATGGCTACACCTTC